The present T cell receptor beta chain was sequenced within a study of CD8 T cells in ankylosing spondylitis. Notes on the study in general: Disease-linked clones, CD8+, were relatively rare in peripheral blood. Previous work reported some of these motif variants in the synovial fluid and blood of reactive arthritis. What appeared characteristic of ankylosing spondylitis blood was a TCR beta motif of under 10 highly homologous variants.

In regard to this clonotype: Its antigen is still unknown.

The CDR3 length is 16 residues. J gave up 3 bases and V 2 bases, and 2 bases lay outside the gene matches. The germline V gene encodes CDR1 MDHEN and CDR2 SYDVKM. As the method for making TCR beta libraries, quantitative 5'-RACE with molecular barcodes was used. One entry per CDR3 protein results from TCRdb running MiXCR on the 5' RACE reads. In the table there are around 480,000 distinct CDR3 sequences, about a sixth of which are singletons. The rearrangement joins TRBV28 to TRBJ2-4; 12 nucleotides agree with TRBD1. Sequences were obtained from blood, either unsorted or a sorted T cell fraction (not recorded which). The origin of this receptor is a male donor with ankylosing spondylitis. CDR3 in DNA: TGTGCCAGCAGTTTAGGGACAGGGGGCGGCAAAAACATTCAGTACTTC. The encoded protein is CASSLGTGGGKNIQYF.